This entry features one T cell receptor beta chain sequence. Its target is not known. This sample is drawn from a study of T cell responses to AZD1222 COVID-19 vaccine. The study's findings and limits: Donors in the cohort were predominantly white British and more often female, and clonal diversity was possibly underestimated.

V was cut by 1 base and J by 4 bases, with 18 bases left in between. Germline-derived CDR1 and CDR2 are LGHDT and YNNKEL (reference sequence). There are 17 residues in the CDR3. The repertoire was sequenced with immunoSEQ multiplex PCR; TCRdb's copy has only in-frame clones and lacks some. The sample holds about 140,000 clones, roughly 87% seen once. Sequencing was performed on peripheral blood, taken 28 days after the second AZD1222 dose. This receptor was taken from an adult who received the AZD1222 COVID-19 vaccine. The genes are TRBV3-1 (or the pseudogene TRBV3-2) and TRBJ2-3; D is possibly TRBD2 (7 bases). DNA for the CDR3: TGTGCCAGCAGCCAAGTTAGTAAGGGGGGGTCCGCAGATACGCAGTATTTT. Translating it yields CASSQVSKGGSADTQYF.